This passage covers 14 T cell receptor beta chains from one sample sequenced in a study of identical twins. TCRdb processed the 5' RACE reads anew with MiXCR; each CDR3 protein has one entry. The table includes about 100,000 distinct CDR3 sequences, 5.5% to 7% detected once. The material sequenced was memory T cells sorted from blood. Receptors originate from a woman aged 45-65 years in good health.

Note on this clonotype: A much larger clone lies one base from this, so it may be a read error. The chain has TRBV5-1 and TRBJ2-2; a possible D gene is TRBD2 (6 bases). Germline-derived CDR1 and CDR2 are SGHRS and YFSETQ. The CDR3 length is 14 residues. The CDR3: CASGSGLDTGELLF. CDR3 DNA: TGCGCCAGCGGATCGGGACTTGACACCGGGGAGCTGCTTTTT.

The J gene is TRBJ1-2, the V gene TRBV5-4, with unresolved D. The CDR3 totals 14 residues. V lost 3 bases and J 4 bases, leaving 13 bases between the germline ends. CDR1 and CDR2 from the germline V gene are SGHNT and YYREEE (reference sequence). The CDR3 protein is CASSSVGSTYGYTF. CDR3 bases: TGTGCCAGCAGCTCGGTGGGATCCACCTATGGCTACACCTTC.

This clonotype was detected ten times or more. V usage is TRBV20-1 and J usage is TRBJ1-4; D perhaps matches TRBD1 (6 bases). V lost 6 bases and J lost 10, with 12 bases in between. Germline lookup yields CDR1 DFQATT and CDR2 SNEGSKA (reference sequence). The length of the CDR3 is 11 residues. The CDR3 sequence is CSAAQGLKLFF. The CDR3 bases are TGCAGTGCGGCTCAGGGGTTAAAACTGTTTTTT.

This clonotype was seen ten or more times. This chain connects TRBV5-1 to TRBJ2-7, with 10 bases aligning to TRBD1. The ends lost 5 bases at V and 5 bases at J; junction bases unmatched: 16. The CDR3 spans 17 residues. From germline, CDR1 is SGHRS and CDR2 YFSETQ. CDR3 bases: TGCGCCAGCAGAACCGGACAGGGGGTGGCCAGAGCCAACGAGCAGTACTTC. It yields the protein CASRTGQGVARANEQYF.

This clonotype was observed at least ten times. The CDR3 region has the DNA TGCGCCAGCAGCTTGTTAGGCGTAACCGGGGAGCTGTTTTTT. Residues: CASSLLGVTGELFF. The V and J genes are TRBV5-1 and TRBJ2-2; no clear D. CDR3 size: 14 residues. The germline V gene encodes CDR1 SGHRS and CDR2 YFSETQ. Between the trimmed V and J ends, which lost 1 base and 5 bases, there was a span of 9 bases. The complete variable domain, with remaining parts taken from reference TRBV5-1 and TRBJ2-2, reads KAGVTQTPRYLIKTRGQQVTLSCSPISGHRSVSWYQQTPGQGLQFLFEYFSETQRNKGNFPGRFSGRQFSNSRSEMNVSTLELGDSALYLCASSLLGVTGELFFGEGSRLTVL.

In its sample, this clonotype was seen many times. The rearrangement joins TRBV5-8 to TRBJ1-6; 10 positions agree with TRBD1. Germline CDR1 is SGHTS and CDR2 is YDEGEE. The CDR3 spans 14 residues. J lost 7 bases, V lost 3 bases, and 1 base had no gene match. CDR3 nucleotide sequence: TGTGCCAGCAGCTCGGACAGGGGGAATTCACCCCTCCACTTT. It encodes CASSSDRGNSPLHF.

This clonotype turned up a few times. The chain's CDR3 is CASSATSGQETQYF. DNA of the CDR3: TGTGCCAGCAGCGCGACTAGCGGCCAAGAGACCCAGTACTTC. The V and J genes are TRBV7-2 and TRBJ2-5, with 9 bases identical to TRBD2. Germline assignment: CDR1 SGHTA and CDR2 FQGNSA. Unmatched junction bases numbered 2, after V lost 5 bases and J lost 1 base. This CDR3 is built from 14 residues.

In its sample, this clonotype was seen many times. The gene calls are TRBV24-1 and TRBJ2-2, with 7 positions matching TRBD2. The CDR3 is 16 amino acids. V was clipped by 5 bases and J by 3 bases; unmatched bases: 8. The germline V gene encodes CDR1 KGHDR and CDR2 SFDVKD. In DNA form, the CDR3 reads TGTGCCACCAGTGGTGCCCGGGACTACCACACCGGGGAGCTGTTTTTT. It encodes CATSGARDYHTGELFF.

This clonotype was detected many times. The V call is TRBV7-9, the J call TRBJ2-1; 9 bases align to TRBD1. V lost 5 bases, J lost 5 bases, and 7 bases stayed unmatched. CDR3 length: 15 amino acids. Germline V lookup: CDR1 SEHNR, CDR2 FQNEAQ (reference sequence). Written as DNA, the CDR3 is TGTGCCAGCAGCCGGACAGGGGTAGCGCACAATGAGCAGTTCTTC. Its protein product is CASSRTGVAHNEQFF.

Many counts were recorded for this clonotype. V and J are TRBV10-3 and TRBJ1-6; 9 bases agree with TRBD1. CDR1 and CDR2 from the germline V gene are ENHRY and SYGVKD. With 7 bases clipped from V and 7 bases from J, the junction kept 23 bases outside the gene matches. This CDR3 is built from 20 residues. The CDR3 DNA is TGTGCCATCAACTCACGCCGGACAGGGGAGGATATAATATGGAATTCACCCCTCCACTTT. Amino acids: CAINSRRTGEDIIWNSPLHF.

V gene TRBV19 combines with J gene TRBJ1-1; D gene unclear. V was clipped by 7 bases and J by 0 bases, with 9 bases between them. The CDR3 runs to 13 residues. The V gene's germline CDR1 is LNHDA and CDR2 SQIVND (reference sequence). CDR3 loop: CASKGEMNTEAFF. The CDR3 nucleotides are TGTGCCAGTAAGGGCGAAATGAACACTGAAGCTTTCTTT.

This clonotype was counted at least ten times. The V and J genes are TRBV9 and TRBJ2-5, with D perhaps matching TRBD1 (5 bases). Deletions cut 4 bases from V and 0 bases from J, with 10 bases between. Looked up from germline, CDR1 is SGDLS and CDR2 is YYNGEE. The CDR3 is 14 residues long. CDR3: CASSSGNDQETQYF. DNA of the CDR3: TGTGCCAGCAGCTCAGGGAACGACCAAGAGACCCAGTACTTC.

In its sample, this clonotype was seen many times. The chain carries TRBV20-1 and TRBJ1-2; D unclear. The CDR3 length is 12 residues. V gave up 3 bases and J gave up 6 bases, with 11 bases separating them. Germline V lookup: CDR1 DFQATT, CDR2 SNEGSKA (reference sequence). The CDR3 DNA follows: TGCAGTGCTAGTGCCGGGTCGGATGGCTACACCTTC. Translated, it gives CSASAGSDGYTF.

At least ten counts were recorded for this clonotype. The chain uses TRBV10-3 and TRBJ2-5; D could derive from TRBD1 or TRBD2 (6 bases each). CDR1 is ENHRY and CDR2 is SYGVKD in the germline V gene. The CDR3 is 17 amino acids. V was cut by 0 bases and J by 6 bases, with 20 bases left in between. CDR3 sequence reads: CAISESGGSPGQQTQYF. CDR3 nucleotide sequence: TGTGCCATCAGTGAGTCGGGGGGCTCGCCTGGGCAACAGACCCAGTACTTC.